This T cell receptor beta chain was captured in a study of blood T cells in healthy people across ages. Losses at the gene ends were 4 bases for V and 7 bases for J; bases not matched to a gene: 7. The CDR3 is 15 residues long. Germline lookup yields CDR1 KGHDR and CDR2 SFDVKD. With a J-beta primer mix and a sample-barcoded 5' primer, a second PCR ran about 7 to 11 cycles. TCRdb recomputed calls from the 5' RACE reads with MiXCR, one row per CDR3 protein. The repertoire consists of approximately 1,700,000 distinct CDR3 sequences, with 30% to 40% occurring once and the leading ten covering approximately 22%.

The sample was blood. The chain couples TRBV24-1 to TRBJ1-2; 11 positions match TRBD1. This receptor was obtained from a human donor in good health. The CDR3 sequence: CATSEAGTGGSGYTF. DNA for the CDR3: TGTGCCACCAGTGAGGCCGGGACAGGGGGGTCTGGCTACACCTTC.